One sample yielded the 6 T cell receptor beta chains listed below, sequenced in a study of T cell repertoires in cytomegalovirus infection. From the reads, TCRdb called clonotypes with MiXCR, one entry per CDR3 protein. This table holds fewer than 350,000 distinct CDR3 sequences, 17% found once. Specimen: PBMCs. The receptor source for this set is a human donor in good health (CMV status not recorded). Some clones in this sample may be carry-over from other donors' samples.

This clonotype was detected ten times or more. The genes are TRBV7-2 and TRBJ1-5; 8 bases fit TRBD1. The CDR3 extends over 14 amino acids. The V segment lost 1 base and the J segment 9 bases; nucleotides outside the gene matches: 5. Per the germline V gene, CDR1 is SGHTA and CDR2 is FQGNSA. The CDR3 loop reads CASSLGDRSGPQHF. The CDR3 coding sequence is TGTGCCAGCAGCTTAGGGGACAGGTCTGGGCCCCAGCATTTT.

This clonotype was detected ten times or more. J is TRBJ1-2 and V is TRBV7-2; 7 nucleotides align to TRBD1. Germline assignment: CDR1 SGHTA and CDR2 FQGNSA. This CDR3 region has 15 residues. V gave up 5 bases and J gave up 5 bases; unmatched junction bases: 11. This chain's CDR3 is CASSRPGQPFYGYTF. CDR3 DNA sequence: TGTGCCAGCAGCCGCCCGGGACAGCCTTTTTATGGCTACACCTTC.

A remark on this clonotype: A read error may explain this, as a much larger clone is one base away. The chain links TRBV19 to TRBJ1-3; no reliable D call. The germline CDR1 and CDR2 sequences are LNHDA and SQIVND (reference sequence). Between the trimmed V and J ends, which lost 6 bases and 8 bases, there was a span of 17 bases. The CDR3 consists of 14 residues. Here the CDR3 reads CASRSSGLGDTIYF. In DNA form, the CDR3 reads TGTGCCAGTAGAAGTTCGGGTCTCGGAGACACCATATATTTT.

This clonotype occurred many times. The chain has TRBV5-4 and TRBJ2-7; 13 bases fit TRBD2. The V gene's germline CDR1 is SGHNT and CDR2 YYREEE (reference sequence). Germline trimming cut 0 bases from V and 4 bases from J; bases unmatched to any gene: 4. The CDR3 consists of 16 residues. CDR3: CASSLAGTSGVYEQYF. Here the CDR3 DNA reads TGTGCCAGCAGCTTGGCCGGGACTAGCGGGGTTTACGAGCAGTACTTC.

This clonotype was picked up many times. The chain has TRBV7-2 and TRBJ1-2, with D unresolved. Germline loops: CDR1 SGHTA, CDR2 FQGNSA. V was trimmed by 3 bases and J by 1 base, leaving 9 bases between them. The CDR3 length is 14 residues. The CDR3 nucleotides are TGTGCCAGCAGCTTCGGCGGTCTTAACTATGGCTACACCTTC. This encodes CASSFGGLNYGYTF.

The rearrangement links TRBV5-6 to TRBJ1-6, with TRBD1 matching over 7 bases. Germline CDR1 is SGHDT and CDR2 is YYEEEE. V dropped 4 bases and J dropped 8; count of bases not matched to a gene: 6. CDR3 length equals 14 residues. CDR3: CASSLTGLDSPLHF. The CDR3 bases are TGTGCCAGCAGCCTGACAGGGTTAGATTCACCCCTCCACTTT.